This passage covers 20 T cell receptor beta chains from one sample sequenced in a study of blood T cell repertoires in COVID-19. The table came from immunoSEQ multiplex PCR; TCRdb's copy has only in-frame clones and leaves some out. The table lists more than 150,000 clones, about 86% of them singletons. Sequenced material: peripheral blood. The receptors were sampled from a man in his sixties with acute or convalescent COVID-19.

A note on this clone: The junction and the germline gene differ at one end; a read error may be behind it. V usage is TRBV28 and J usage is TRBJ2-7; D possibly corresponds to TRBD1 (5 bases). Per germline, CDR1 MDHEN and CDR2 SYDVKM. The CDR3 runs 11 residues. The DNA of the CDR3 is TGTGCCAGCAGTTCTGATAGGGGCGTGAAATTC. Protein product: CASSSDRGVKF.

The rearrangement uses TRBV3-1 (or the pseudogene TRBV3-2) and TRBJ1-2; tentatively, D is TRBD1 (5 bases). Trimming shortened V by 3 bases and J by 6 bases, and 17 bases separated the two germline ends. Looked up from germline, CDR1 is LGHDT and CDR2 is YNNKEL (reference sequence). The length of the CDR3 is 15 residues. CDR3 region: CASSQAVPQGNGYTF. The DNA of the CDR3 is TGTGCCAGCAGCCAGGCAGTACCGCAGGGTAATGGCTACACCTTC.

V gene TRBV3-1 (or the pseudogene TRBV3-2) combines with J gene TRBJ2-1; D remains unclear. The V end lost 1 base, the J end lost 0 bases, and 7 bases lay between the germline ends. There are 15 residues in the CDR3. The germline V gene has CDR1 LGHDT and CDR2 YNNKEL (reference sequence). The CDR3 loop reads CASSQGPSSYNEQFF. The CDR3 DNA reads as TGTGCCAGCAGCCAAGGCCCTAGCTCCTACAATGAGCAGTTCTTC.

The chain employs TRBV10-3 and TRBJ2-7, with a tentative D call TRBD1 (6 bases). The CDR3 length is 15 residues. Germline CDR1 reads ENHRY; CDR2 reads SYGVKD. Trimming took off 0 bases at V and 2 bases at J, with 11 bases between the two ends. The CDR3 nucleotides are TGTGCCATCAGTGAGTCCGTAGAGGGGGCCTACGAGCAGTACTTC. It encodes CAISESVEGAYEQYF.

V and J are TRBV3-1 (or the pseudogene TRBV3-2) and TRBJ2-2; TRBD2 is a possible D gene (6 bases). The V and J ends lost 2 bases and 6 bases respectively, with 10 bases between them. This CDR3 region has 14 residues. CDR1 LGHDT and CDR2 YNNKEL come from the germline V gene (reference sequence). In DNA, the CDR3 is TGTGCCAGCAGCCAATTACCGGGAGCCGGGGAGCTGTTTTTT. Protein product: CASSQLPGAGELFF.

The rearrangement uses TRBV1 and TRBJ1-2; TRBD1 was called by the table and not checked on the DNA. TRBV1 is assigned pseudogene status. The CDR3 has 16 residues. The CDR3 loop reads CTSSRPGTGDGYGYTF. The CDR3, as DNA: TGCACCAGCAGCCGTCCCGGGACAGGGGACGGGTATGGCTACACCTTC.

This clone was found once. The CDR3 loop reads CASSLGGTSGYEQYF. The CDR3 DNA is TGTGCCAGCAGCTTAGGAGGGACTAGCGGATACGAGCAGTACTTC. This chain uses TRBV7-2 with TRBJ2-7; 11 nucleotides match TRBD2. V shed 1 base, J shed 4 bases, and the junction held 3 bases outside the gene matches. Germline V lookup: CDR1 SGHTA, CDR2 FQGNSA. The CDR3 has 15 residues. The entire variable domain, with the rest obtained from reference TRBV7-2 and TRBJ2-7, is as follows: GAGVSQSPSNKVTEKGKDVELRCDPISGHTALYWYRQSLGQGLEFLIYFQGNSAPDKSGLPSDRFSAERTGGSVSTLTIQRTQQEDSAVYLCASSLGGTSGYEQYFGPGTRLTVT.

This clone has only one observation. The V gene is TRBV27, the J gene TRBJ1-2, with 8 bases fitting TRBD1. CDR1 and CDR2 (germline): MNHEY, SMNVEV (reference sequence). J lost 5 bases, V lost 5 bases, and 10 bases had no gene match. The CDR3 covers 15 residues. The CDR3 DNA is TGTGCCAGCAGTCCGCGGACAGGGCTTGGATATGGCTACACCTTC. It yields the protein CASSPRTGLGYGYTF.

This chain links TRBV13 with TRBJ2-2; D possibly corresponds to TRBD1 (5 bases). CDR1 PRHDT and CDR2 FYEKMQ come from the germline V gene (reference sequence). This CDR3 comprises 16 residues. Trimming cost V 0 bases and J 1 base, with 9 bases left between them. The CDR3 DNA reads TGTGCCAGCAGCTTAGGCCCGACAGTGAACACCGGGGAGCTGTTTTTT. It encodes CASSLGPTVNTGELFF.

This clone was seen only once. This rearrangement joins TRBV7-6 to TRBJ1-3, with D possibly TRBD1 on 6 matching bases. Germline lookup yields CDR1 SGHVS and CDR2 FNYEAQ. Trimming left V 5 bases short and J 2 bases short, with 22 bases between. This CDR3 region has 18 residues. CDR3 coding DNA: TGTGCCAGCAGCCCCCAAGCACGGGGGGCCCGAGCTGGAAACACCATATATTTT. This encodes CASSPQARGARAGNTIYF.

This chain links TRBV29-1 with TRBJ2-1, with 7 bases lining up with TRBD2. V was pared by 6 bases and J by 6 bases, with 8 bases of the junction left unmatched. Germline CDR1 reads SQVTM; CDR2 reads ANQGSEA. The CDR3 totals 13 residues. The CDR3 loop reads CSVRGGRSNEQFF. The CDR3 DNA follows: TGCAGCGTGAGGGGCGGGAGAAGCAATGAGCAGTTCTTC.

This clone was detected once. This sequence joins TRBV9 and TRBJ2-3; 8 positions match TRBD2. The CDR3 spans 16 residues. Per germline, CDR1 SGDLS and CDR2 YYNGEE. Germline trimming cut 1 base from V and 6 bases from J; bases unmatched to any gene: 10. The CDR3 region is CASSVSWVSGADTQYF. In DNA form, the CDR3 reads TGTGCCAGCAGCGTAAGTTGGGTTAGCGGGGCCGATACGCAGTATTTT.

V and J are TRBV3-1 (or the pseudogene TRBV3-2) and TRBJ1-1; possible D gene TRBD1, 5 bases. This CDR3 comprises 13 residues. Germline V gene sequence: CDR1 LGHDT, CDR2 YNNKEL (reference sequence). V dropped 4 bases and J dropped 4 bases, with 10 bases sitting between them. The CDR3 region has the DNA TGTGCCAGCAGCCGGGTAGGGGCCACTGAAGCTTTCTTT. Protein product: CASSRVGATEAFF.

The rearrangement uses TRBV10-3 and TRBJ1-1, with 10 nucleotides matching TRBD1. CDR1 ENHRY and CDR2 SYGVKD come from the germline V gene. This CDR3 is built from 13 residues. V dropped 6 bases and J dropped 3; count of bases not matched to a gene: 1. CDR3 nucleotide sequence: TGTGCCATCAGGGACAGGGGGGACACTGAAGCTTTCTTT. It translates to CAIRDRGDTEAFF.

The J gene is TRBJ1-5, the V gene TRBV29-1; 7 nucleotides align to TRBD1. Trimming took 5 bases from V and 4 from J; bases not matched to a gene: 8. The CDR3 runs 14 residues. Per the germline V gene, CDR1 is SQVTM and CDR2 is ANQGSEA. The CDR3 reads CSVTIAGGNQPQHF. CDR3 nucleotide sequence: TGCAGCGTTACGATAGCAGGGGGGAATCAGCCCCAGCATTTT.

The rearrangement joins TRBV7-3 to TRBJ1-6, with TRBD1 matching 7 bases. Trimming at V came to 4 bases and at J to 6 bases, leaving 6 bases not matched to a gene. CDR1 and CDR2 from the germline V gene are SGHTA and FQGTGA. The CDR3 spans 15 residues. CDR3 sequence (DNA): TGTGCCAGCAGCTCAGAGGGGGCGGGTAATTCACCCCTCCACTTT. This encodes CASSSEGAGNSPLHF.

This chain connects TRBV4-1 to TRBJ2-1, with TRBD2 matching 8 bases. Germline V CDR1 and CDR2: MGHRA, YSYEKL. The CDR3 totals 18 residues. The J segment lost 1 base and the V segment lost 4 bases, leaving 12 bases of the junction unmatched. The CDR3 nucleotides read TGCGCCAGCAGCCTCCCGGGTACGGGAGGGCCATCCTACAATGAGCAGTTCTTC. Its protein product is CASSLPGTGGPSYNEQFF.

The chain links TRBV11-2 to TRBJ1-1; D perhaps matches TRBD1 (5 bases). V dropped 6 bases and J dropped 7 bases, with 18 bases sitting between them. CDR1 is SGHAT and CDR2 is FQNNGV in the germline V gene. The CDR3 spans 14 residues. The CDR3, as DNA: TGTGCCAGCAGGCACCTAGAAAGCAGGGTTGAAGCTTTCTTT. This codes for CASRHLESRVEAFF.

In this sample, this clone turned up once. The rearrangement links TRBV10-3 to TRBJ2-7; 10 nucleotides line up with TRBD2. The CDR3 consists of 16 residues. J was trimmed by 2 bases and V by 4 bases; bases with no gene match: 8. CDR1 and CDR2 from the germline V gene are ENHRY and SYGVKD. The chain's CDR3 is CAISVASGRGTYEQYF. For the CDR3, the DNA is TGTGCCATCAGTGTGGCTAGCGGGAGAGGAACCTACGAGCAGTACTTC.

This chain's CDR3 is CASSFRQTNEKLFF. Written as DNA, the CDR3 is TGTGCCAGCAGCTTCAGACAGACTAATGAAAAACTGTTTTTT. The gene calls are TRBV7-9 and TRBJ1-4; tentative D call: TRBD1 (5 bases). Deletions cut 3 bases from V and 2 bases from J, with 7 bases between. Germline V gives CDR1 SEHNR, CDR2 FQNEAQ (reference sequence). The CDR3 totals 14 residues.